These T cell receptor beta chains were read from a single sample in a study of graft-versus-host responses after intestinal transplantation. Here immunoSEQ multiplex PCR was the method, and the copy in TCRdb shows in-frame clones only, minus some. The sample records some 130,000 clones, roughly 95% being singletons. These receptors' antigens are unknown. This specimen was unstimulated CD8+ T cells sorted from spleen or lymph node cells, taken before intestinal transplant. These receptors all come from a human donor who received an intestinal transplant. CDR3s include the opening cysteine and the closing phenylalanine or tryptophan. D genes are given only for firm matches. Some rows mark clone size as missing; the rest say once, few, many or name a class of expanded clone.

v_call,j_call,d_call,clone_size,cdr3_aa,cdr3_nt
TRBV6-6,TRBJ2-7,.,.,CASSYSDLGYEQYF,TGTGCCAGCAGTTACTCGGATTTAGGCTACGAGCAGTACTTC
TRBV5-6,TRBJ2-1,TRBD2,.,CASSDKVKREKGNEQFF,TGTGCCAGCAGCGATAAGGTTAAGCGGGAGAAGGGCAATGAGCAGTTCTTC
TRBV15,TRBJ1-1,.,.,CATSGRVMNTEAFF,TGTGCCACCAGCGGCAGAGTAATGAACACTGAAGCTTTCTTT
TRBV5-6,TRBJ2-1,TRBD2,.,CASSASAGGGNEQFF,TGTGCCAGCAGTGCCTCAGCGGGAGGAGGAAATGAGCAGTTCTTC
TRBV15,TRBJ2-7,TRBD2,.,CATSRERSSGRVSSYEQYF,TGTGCCACCAGCAGAGAAAGGTCTAGCGGGAGGGTAAGCTCCTACGAGCAGTACTTC
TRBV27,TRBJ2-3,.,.,CASSIQRVGLDTQYF,TGTGCCAGCAGTATCCAGCGGGTCGGGCTAGATACGCAGTATTTT
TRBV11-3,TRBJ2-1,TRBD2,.,CASSLRTSGSNEQFF,TGTGCCAGCAGCCTCCGGACTAGCGGGAGCAATGAGCAGTTCTTC
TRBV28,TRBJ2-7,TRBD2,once,CASSYLLAGESYEQYF,TGTGCCAGCAGTTACTTACTAGCGGGGGAATCCTACGAGCAGTACTTC
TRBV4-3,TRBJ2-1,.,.,CASSLRDLSYNEQFF,TGCGCCAGCAGCCTCCGGGACCTCTCCTACAATGAGCAGTTCTTC
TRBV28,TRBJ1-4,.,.,CASLGHRVAEKLFF,TGTGCCAGCCTGGGACATCGAGTTGCGGAAAAACTGTTTTTT
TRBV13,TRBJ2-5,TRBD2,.,CASSYNSGSDQETQYF,TGTGCCAGCAGCTACAATAGCGGGAGCGACCAAGAGACCCAGTACTTC
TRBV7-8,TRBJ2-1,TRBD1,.,CASRYKTGPPDNEQFF,TGTGCCAGCAGATATAAGACAGGGCCACCGGACAATGAGCAGTTCTTC
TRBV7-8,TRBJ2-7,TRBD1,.,CASSPGTGPSYEQYF,TGTGCCAGCAGCCCCGGGACAGGGCCGTCCTACGAGCAGTACTTC
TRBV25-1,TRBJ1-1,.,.,CASSRGTEAFF,TGTGCCAGCAGTAGGGGGACTGAAGCTTTCTTT
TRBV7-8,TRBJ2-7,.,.,CASSPTDSPYEQYF,TGTGCCAGCAGCCCTACAGACAGCCCCTACGAGCAGTACTTC
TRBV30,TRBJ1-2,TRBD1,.,CALDRERGYTF,TGTGCCTTAGACAGGGAACGAGGCTACACCTTC
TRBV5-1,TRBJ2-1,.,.,CASSWADEGKFF,TGCGCCAGCAGCTGGGCCGACGAGGGCAAGTTCTTC
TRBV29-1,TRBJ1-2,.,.,CSVNDYGYTF,TGCAGCGTTAACGACTATGGCTACACCTTC
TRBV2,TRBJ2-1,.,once,CASSEAKYNEQFF,TGTGCCAGCAGTGAAGCGAAATACAATGAGCAGTTCTTC
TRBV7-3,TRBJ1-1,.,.,CASSFAPAGNTEAFF,TGTGCCAGCAGCTTTGCGCCGGCGGGGAACACTGAAGCTTTCTTT
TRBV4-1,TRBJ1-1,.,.,CASSLHPGANTEAFF,TGCGCCAGCAGCCTCCACCCGGGGGCGAACACTGAAGCTTTCTTT
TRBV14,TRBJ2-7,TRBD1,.,CASSPREQGTLSPPYEQYF,TGTGCCAGCAGCCCCAGGGAACAGGGGACCCTATCTCCCCCCTACGAGCAGTACTTC
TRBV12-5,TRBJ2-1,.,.,CASGFVGYNEQFF,TGTGCTAGTGGTTTCGTCGGCTACAATGAGCAGTTCTTC
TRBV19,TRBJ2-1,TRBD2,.,CASSTWAGGSSYNEQFF,TGTGCCAGTAGTACCTGGGCGGGGGGAAGCTCCTACAATGAGCAGTTCTTC
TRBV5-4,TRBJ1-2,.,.,CASSLGSQGGYTF,TGTGCCAGCAGCTTGGGTTCCCAGGGGGGCTACACCTTC
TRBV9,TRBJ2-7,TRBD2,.,CASSVGDGRGYEQYF,TGTGCCAGCAGCGTAGGGGACGGGAGGGGGTACGAGCAGTACTTC
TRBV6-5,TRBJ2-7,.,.,CASSYSGFTYEQYF,TGTGCCAGCAGTTACTCAGGGTTCACCTACGAGCAGTACTTC
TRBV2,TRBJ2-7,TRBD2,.,CASRNEKPFGLAGEGSYEQYF,TGTGCCAGCAGAAACGAAAAACCCTTCGGACTAGCGGGAGAGGGCTCTTACGAGCAGTACTTC
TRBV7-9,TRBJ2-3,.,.,CASTYTDTQYF,TGTGCCAGCACTTACACAGATACGCAGTATTTT
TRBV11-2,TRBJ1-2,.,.,CASSLDFRTDGYTF,TGTGCCAGCAGCTTAGATTTTAGGACAGATGGCTACACCTTC
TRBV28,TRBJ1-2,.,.,CASSLTSYGYTF,TGTGCCAGCAGTTTAACCAGCTATGGCTACACCTTC
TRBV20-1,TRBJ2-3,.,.,CSARTDTQYF,TGCAGTGCTCGCACAGATACGCAGTATTTT
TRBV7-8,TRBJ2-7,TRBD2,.,CASSASGIDSISYEQYF,TGTGCCAGCAGCGCTAGCGGGATAGATTCCATATCCTACGAGCAGTACTTC
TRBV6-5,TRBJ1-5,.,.,CASGDGSNQPQHF,TGTGCCAGCGGGGACGGGAGCAATCAGCCCCAGCATTTT
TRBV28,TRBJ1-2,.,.,CASSLMGATANYGYTF,TGTGCCAGCAGTTTAATGGGGGCTACAGCTAACTATGGCTACACCTTC
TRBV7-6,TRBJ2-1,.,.,CASSKGHEQFF,TGTGCCAGCAGCAAGGGCCATGAGCAGTTCTTC
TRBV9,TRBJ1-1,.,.,CASSVEGSFTEAFF,TGTGCCAGCAGCGTAGAGGGAAGTTTCACTGAAGCTTTCTTT
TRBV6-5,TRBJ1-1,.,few,CASSPGRVNTEAFF,TGTGCCAGCAGTCCTGGAAGAGTGAACACTGAAGCTTTCTTT
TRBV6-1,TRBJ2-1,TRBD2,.,CASSVLAGGFGNEQFF,TGTGCCAGCAGTGTCCTAGCGGGAGGCTTTGGCAATGAGCAGTTCTTC
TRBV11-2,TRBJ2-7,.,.,CASSSTYEQYF,TGTGCCAGCAGCTCCACTTACGAGCAGTACTTC
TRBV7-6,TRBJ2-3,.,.,CASSSNTDTQYF,TGTGCCAGCAGCTCCAACACAGATACGCAGTATTTT
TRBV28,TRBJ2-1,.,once,CASSLEHGSYNEQFF,TGTGCCAGCAGTTTAGAGCACGGCTCCTACAATGAGCAGTTCTTC
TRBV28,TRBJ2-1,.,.,CASSLTRTYNEQFF,TGTGCCAGCAGTTTAACCAGAACATACAATGAGCAGTTCTTC
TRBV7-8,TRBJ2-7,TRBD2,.,CASSLSGSKDEQYF,TGTGCCAGCAGCTTGAGCGGGAGTAAGGACGAGCAGTACTTC
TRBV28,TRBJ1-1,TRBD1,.,CASRWTSTGGVAFF,TGTGCCAGCAGGTGGACCTCTACAGGGGGGGTGGCTTTCTTT
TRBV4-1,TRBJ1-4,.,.,CASSQEIQGTGGLFF,TGCGCCAGCAGCCAAGAGATCCAGGGTACGGGGGGACTGTTTTTT
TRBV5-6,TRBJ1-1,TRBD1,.,CASSIRTGEAFF,TGTGCCAGCAGCATCCGGACAGGGGAAGCTTTCTTT
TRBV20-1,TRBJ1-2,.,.,CSASDSYGYTF,TGCAGTGCTTCGGACAGTTATGGCTACACCTTC
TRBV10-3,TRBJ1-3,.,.,CAISETGGGNTIYF,TGTGCCATCAGTGAAACGGGGGGAGGAAACACCATATATTTT
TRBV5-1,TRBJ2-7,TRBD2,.,CASSWDGDYPYEQYF,TGCGCCAGCAGCTGGGACGGGGACTACCCCTACGAGCAGTACTTC
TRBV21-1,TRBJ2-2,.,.,CASSKLGRGTGELFF,TGTGCCAGCAGCAAATTGGGTCGTGGAACCGGGGAGCTGTTTTTT
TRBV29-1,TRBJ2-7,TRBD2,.,CSVDLSGEEQYF,TGCAGCGTTGACCTTAGCGGGGAGGAGCAGTACTTC
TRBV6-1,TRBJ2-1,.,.,CASSEGYNEQFF,TGTGCCAGCAGTGAGGGCTACAATGAGCAGTTCTTC
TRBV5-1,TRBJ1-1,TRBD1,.,CASSYAGGSGAFF,TGCGCCAGCAGCTACGCAGGGGGTTCGGGGGCTTTCTTT